This T cell receptor (beta chain) was obtained from a study of blood T cell repertoires in COVID-19. Study-level background: From T cells, B-cell-depleted T cells, or PBMCs came the material, which was cDNA or gDNA.

Profiled with immunoSEQ multiplex PCR; TCRdb holds only in-frame clones, not every one. The sample gives a few hundred thousand clones, around 84% of which show up once; roughly 4.6% is in the top ten. Trimming cost V 3 bases and J 2 bases; bases outside gene matches: 6. This CDR3 has 15 amino acids. Germline CDR1 and CDR2: LNHDA and SQIVND (reference sequence). The source material was peripheral blood. The J gene is TRBJ1-2, the V gene TRBV19, with 7 bases aligning to TRBD1. The TCR was taken from a woman in her fifties or sixties who had recovered from COVID-19. The CDR3 here is CASSIPGQQNYGYTF. The CDR3 DNA is TGTGCCAGTAGTATCCCGGGACAGCAGAACTATGGCTACACCTTC.